Presented here are 3 T cell receptor beta chains from one specimen sequenced in a study of T cell responses to AZD1222 COVID-19 vaccine. Profiled with immunoSEQ multiplex PCR; TCRdb holds only in-frame clones, not every one. The data show roughly 80,000 clones, 75% to 90% seen once. Source: peripheral blood, taken 28 days after the second AZD1222 dose. These receptors came from an adult who received the AZD1222 COVID-19 vaccine.

The V gene is TRBV9, the J gene TRBJ1-6; D is perhaps TRBD1 (5 bases). CDR1 and CDR2 from the germline V gene are SGDLS and YYNGEE. The CDR3 contains 15 residues. Trimming stripped 4 bases from V and 5 bases from J, with 13 bases between. CDR3 sequence (DNA): TGTGCCAGCAGCCCCTCGGGGGGTAATAATTCACCCCTCCACTTT. As protein: CASSPSGGNNSPLHF. The full variable domain, its missing parts supplied by reference TRBV9 and TRBJ1-6, is DSGVTQTPKHLITATGQRVTLRCSPRSGDLSVYWYQQSLDQGLQFLIQYYNGEERAKGNILERFSAQQFPDLHSELNLSSLELGDSALYFCASSPSGGNNSPLHFGNGTRLTVT.

This clone was seen only a few times. The V gene is TRBV9, the J gene TRBJ1-1; possible D gene TRBD1, 6 bases. CDR1 is SGDLS and CDR2 is YYNGEE in the germline V gene. V was pared by 0 bases and J by 4 bases, with 13 bases between. The CDR3 contains 15 residues. The CDR3 is CASSVGGGQTTEAFF. In DNA, the CDR3 is TGTGCCAGCAGCGTAGGAGGGGGGCAGACCACTGAAGCTTTCTTT.

The chain combines TRBV12-3 or TRBV12-4 with TRBJ1-4; the D gene is possibly TRBD1 (5 bases). The CDR3 spans 12 residues. Trimming left V 5 bases short and J 7 bases short, with 8 bases between. Written as DNA, the CDR3 is TGTGCCAGCAGTCGGGACCGTGAAAAACTGTTTTTT. The encoded protein is CASSRDREKLFF.